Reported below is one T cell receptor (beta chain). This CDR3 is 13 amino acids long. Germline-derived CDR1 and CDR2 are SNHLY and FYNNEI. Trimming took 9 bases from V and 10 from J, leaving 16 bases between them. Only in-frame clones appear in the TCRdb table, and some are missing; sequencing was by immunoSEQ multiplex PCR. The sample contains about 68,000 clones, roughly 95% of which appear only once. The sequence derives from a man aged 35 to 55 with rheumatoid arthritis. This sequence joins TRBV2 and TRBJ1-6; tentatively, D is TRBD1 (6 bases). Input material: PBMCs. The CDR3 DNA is TGTGCCAGAGCCAGGGGAGGAGAATCACCCCTCCACTTT. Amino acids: CARARGGESPLHF.